Presented here are 15 T cell receptor beta chains from one specimen sequenced in a study of T cells in Graves' hyperthyroidism and ophthalmopathy. It was RNA transcripts that yielded the amplified TCR beta CDR3 regions. The TCR CDR3 was amplified in a first-round RT-PCR using the HTBI primer set. MiXCR was run by TCRdb on the multiplex PCR reads, yielding one entry per CDR3 protein. The sample has hundreds of thousands of distinct CDR3 sequences; approximately 13% are singletons. Sequenced sample: blood. All receptors come from a woman in her late teens or twenties with Graves' hyperthyroidism.

This clonotype has a count of ten or more. This chain uses TRBV3-1 with TRBJ1-5; 8 nucleotides align to TRBD1. CDR1 and CDR2 from the germline V gene are LGHDT and YNNKEL (reference sequence). With 4 bases clipped from V and 5 bases from J, the junction kept 4 bases outside the gene matches. This CDR3 spans 14 amino acids. The CDR3: CASSPSDRDQPQHF. The CDR3 DNA reads TGTGCCAGCAGCCCGTCGGACAGGGATCAGCCCCAGCATTTT.

This clonotype appeared a few times. The chain carries TRBV30 and TRBJ1-5, with no clear D. The CDR3 has 15 residues. CDR1 GTSNPN and CDR2 SVGIG come from the germline V gene (reference sequence). Between the trimmed V and J ends, which lost 2 bases and 0 bases, there was a span of 11 bases. This CDR3 reads CAWSSAGYSNQPQHF. CDR3 nucleotides: TGTGCCTGGAGTTCGGCAGGCTATAGCAATCAGCCCCAGCATTTT.

A word on this clonotype: This may arise from a read error, as a much more abundant clone is one base away. CDR3 amino acids: CTSSSRQGSSYNSPLHF. The CDR3 DNA is TGTACCAGCAGTTCCCGACAGGGGAGCTCCTATAATTCACCCCTCCACTTT. The chain joins TRBV6-2 or TRBV6-3 to TRBJ1-6; 8 bases agree with TRBD1. CDR1 is MNHEY and CDR2 is SVGEGT in the germline V gene. This CDR3 spans 17 amino acids.

This clonotype was seen at least ten times. The gene calls are TRBV10-1 and TRBJ2-3, with D uncertain. The germline gives CDR1 WNHNN, CDR2 SYGVQD (reference sequence). The CDR3 contains 12 residues. The V end lost 2 bases, the J end lost 2 bases, and 2 bases lay between the germline ends. CDR3 amino acids: CASSEDTDTQYF. The CDR3 DNA reads as TGCGCCAGCAGTGAGGACACAGATACGCAGTATTTT.

The chain couples TRBV9 to TRBJ2-1, with 7 bases fitting TRBD2. Germline V gene data show CDR1 as SGDLS and CDR2 as YYNGEE. V shed 0 bases, J shed 4 bases, and the junction held 7 bases outside the gene matches. The CDR3 contains 16 residues. This CDR3 reads CASSVGASGVYNEQFF. The CDR3 coding sequence is TGTGCCAGCAGCGTAGGAGCTAGCGGAGTTTACAATGAGCAGTTCTTC.

In the case of this clonotype: A much larger clone sits a single nucleotide away, making a read error possible. The genes are TRBV7-9 and TRBJ1-5, with D perhaps TRBD1 (6 bases). Per germline, CDR1 SEHNR and CDR2 FQNEAQ (reference sequence). This CDR3 comprises 17 residues. CDR3 nucleotides: TGTGCCAGCAGCTTAAGGGGGGCAGGCAGGGGCCGGGGGCCCCGGCATTTT. As protein: CASSLRGAGRGRGPRHF.

The sample holds a few counts of this clonotype. The V gene is TRBV7-9, the J gene TRBJ1-3, with D maybe TRBD1 (5 bases). Germline V gene data show CDR1 as SEHNR and CDR2 as FQNEAQ (reference sequence). CDR3 length: 14 residues. Trimming pared 5 bases from V and 2 bases from J, leaving 10 bases between. This chain's CDR3 is CASSGDHPGNTIYF. The CDR3 DNA sequence: TGTGCCAGCAGCGGGGACCACCCTGGAAACACCATATATTTT.

This sequence joins TRBV19 and TRBJ1-4; tentatively, D is TRBD1 (5 bases). V was clipped by 1 base and J by 6 bases, with 15 bases between them. CDR1 and CDR2 from the germline V gene are LNHDA and SQIVND (reference sequence). The CDR3 contains 16 residues. CDR3: CASSIGFRDGHEKLFF. The CDR3, as DNA: TGTGCCAGTAGTATAGGCTTCCGGGACGGTCATGAAAAACTGTTTTTT.

The J gene is TRBJ2-7, the V gene TRBV28, with D possibly called TRBD1 or TRBD2 (5 bases each). Looked up from germline, CDR1 is MDHEN and CDR2 is SYDVKM. Trimming left V 5 bases short and J 9 bases short, with 23 bases between. This CDR3 has 15 residues. DNA for the CDR3: TGTGCCAGCAGTCCGAACCGGGACCTGGAAGCTCGGCAGTACTTC. Residues: CASSPNRDLEARQYF.

In this sample, this clonotype turned up a few times. The J gene is TRBJ1-4, the V gene TRBV27; D unresolved. The CDR3 has 16 residues. Trimming removed 0 bases from V and 8 bases from J, with 16 bases in between. Germline CDR1 MNHEY, CDR2 SMNVEV (reference sequence). The CDR3 region is CASSLSLSHVGEKLFF. The CDR3 region has the DNA TGTGCCAGCAGTTTATCCCTGTCCCATGTTGGGGAAAAACTGTTTTTT. Together with reference TRBV27 and TRBJ1-4, the CDR3 gives the full variable domain: EAQVTQNPRYLITVTGKKLTVTCSQNMNHEYMSWYRQDPGLGLRQIYYSMNVEVTDKGDVPEGYKVSRKEKRNFPLILESPSPNQTSLYFCASSLSLSHVGEKLFFGSGTQLSVL.

This clonotype was detected ten times or more. The genes are TRBV9 and TRBJ2-7, with 11 bases fitting TRBD2. The CDR3 length is 15 residues. Germline V gene lookup returns CDR1 SGDLS and CDR2 YYNGEE. Unmatched junction bases numbered 8, after V lost 2 bases and J lost 7 bases. CDR3 in amino acids: CASSVDTSGSGEQYF. The DNA of the CDR3 is TGTGCCAGCAGCGTTGATACTAGCGGGAGTGGTGAGCAGTACTTC.

This clonotype was recorded many times. The chain carries TRBV12-3 or TRBV12-4 and TRBJ1-2; D remains unclear. Trimming shortened V by 1 base and J by 4 bases, and 10 bases separated the two germline ends. There are 14 residues in the CDR3. CDR3 residues: CASSLVFGGYGYTF. CDR3 nucleotides: TGTGCCAGCAGTTTAGTATTTGGAGGCTATGGCTACACCTTC.

This clonotype was seen repeatedly, ten times or more. The chain's CDR3 is CSGEREDIYNEQFF. CDR3 nucleotide sequence: TGCAGTGGGGAGCGGGAGGACATCTACAATGAGCAGTTCTTC. The V gene is TRBV20-1, the J gene TRBJ2-1; 9 bases match TRBD2. Germline CDR1 reads DFQATT; CDR2 reads SNEGSKA (reference sequence). The CDR3 extends over 14 amino acids. Germline trimming cut 7 bases from V and 3 bases from J; bases unmatched to any gene: 7.

Remarks on this clonotype: Being one base from a much bigger clone, this may be a read error. The chain carries TRBV2 and TRBJ1-5; 8 nucleotides match TRBD1. The germline V gene encodes CDR1 SNHLY and CDR2 FYNNEI. V lost 3 bases, J lost 6 bases, and 7 bases stayed unmatched. The CDR3 contains 15 residues. CDR3 sequence (DNA): TGTGCCAGCAGTGAGGGGACAGGCCGAGCTCAGCCCCAGCATTTT. Its protein product is CASSEGTGRAQPQHF.

CDR3 nucleotide sequence: TGTGCCAGCAGTCCCCCAGCGGAACTCACAGATACGCAGTATTTT. This codes for CASSPPAELTDTQYF. V is TRBV28 and J is TRBJ2-3; D is possibly TRBD2 (5 bases). CDR1 MDHEN and CDR2 SYDVKM come from the germline V gene. CDR3 size: 15 residues. Trimming left V 5 bases short and J 2 bases short, with 14 bases between.